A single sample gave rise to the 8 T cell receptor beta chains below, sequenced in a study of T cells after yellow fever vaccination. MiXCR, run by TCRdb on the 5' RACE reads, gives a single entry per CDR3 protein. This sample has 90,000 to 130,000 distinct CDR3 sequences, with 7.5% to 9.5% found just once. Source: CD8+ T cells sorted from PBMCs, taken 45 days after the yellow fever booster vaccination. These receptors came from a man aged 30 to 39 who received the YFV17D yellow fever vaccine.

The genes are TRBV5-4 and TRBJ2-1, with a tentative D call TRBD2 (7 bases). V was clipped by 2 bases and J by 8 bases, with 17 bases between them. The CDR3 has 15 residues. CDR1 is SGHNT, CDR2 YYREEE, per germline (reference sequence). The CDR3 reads CASSFPSGGGDEQFF. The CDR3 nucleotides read TGTGCCAGCAGCTTTCCTAGCGGAGGGGGGGATGAGCAGTTCTTC. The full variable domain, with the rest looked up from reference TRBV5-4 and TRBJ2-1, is ETGVTQSPTHLIKTRGQQVTLRCSSQSGHNTVSWYQQALGQGPQFIFQYYREEENGRGNFPPRFSGLQFPNYSSELNVNALELDDSALYLCASSFPSGGGDEQFFGPGTRLTVL.

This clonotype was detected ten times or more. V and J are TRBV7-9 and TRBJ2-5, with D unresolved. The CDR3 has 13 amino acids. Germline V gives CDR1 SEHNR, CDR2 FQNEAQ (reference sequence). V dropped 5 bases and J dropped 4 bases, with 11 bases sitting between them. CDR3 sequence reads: CASSPETRETQYF. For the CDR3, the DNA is TGTGCCAGCAGCCCCGAGACCCGAGAGACCCAGTACTTC.

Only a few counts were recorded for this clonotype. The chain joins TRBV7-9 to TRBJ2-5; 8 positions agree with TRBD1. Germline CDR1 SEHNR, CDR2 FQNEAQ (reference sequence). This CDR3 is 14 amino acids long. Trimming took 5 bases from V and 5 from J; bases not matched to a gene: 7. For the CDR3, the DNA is TGTGCCAGCAGCCGACAGGGGTCTGGGGAGACCCAGTACTTC. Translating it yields CASSRQGSGETQYF.

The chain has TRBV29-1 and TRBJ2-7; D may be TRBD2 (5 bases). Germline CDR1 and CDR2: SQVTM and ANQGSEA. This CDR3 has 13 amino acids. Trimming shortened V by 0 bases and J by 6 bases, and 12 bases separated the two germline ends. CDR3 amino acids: CSVEEVRGPEQYF. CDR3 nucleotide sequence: TGCAGCGTTGAAGAAGTACGGGGTCCCGAGCAGTACTTC.

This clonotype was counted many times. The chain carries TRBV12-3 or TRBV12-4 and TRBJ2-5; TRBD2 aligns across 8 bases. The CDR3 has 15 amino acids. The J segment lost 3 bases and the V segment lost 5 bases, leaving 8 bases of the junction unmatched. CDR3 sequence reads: CASSGPLADKETQYF. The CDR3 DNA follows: TGTGCCAGCAGTGGCCCACTAGCGGATAAAGAGACCCAGTACTTC.

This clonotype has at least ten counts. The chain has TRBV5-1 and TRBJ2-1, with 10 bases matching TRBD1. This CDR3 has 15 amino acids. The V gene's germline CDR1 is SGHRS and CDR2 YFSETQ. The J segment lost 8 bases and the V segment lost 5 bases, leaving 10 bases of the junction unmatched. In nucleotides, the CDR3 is TGCGCCAGCAGATCGGACAGGGGGGTTTACGATGAGCAGTTCTTC. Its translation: CASRSDRGVYDEQFF.

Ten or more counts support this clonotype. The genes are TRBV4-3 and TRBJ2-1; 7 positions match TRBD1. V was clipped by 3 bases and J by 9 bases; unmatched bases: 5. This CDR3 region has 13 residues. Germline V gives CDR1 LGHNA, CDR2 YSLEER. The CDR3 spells CASSHVGGIEQFF. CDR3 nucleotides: TGCGCCAGCAGCCATGTAGGGGGCATTGAGCAGTTCTTC.

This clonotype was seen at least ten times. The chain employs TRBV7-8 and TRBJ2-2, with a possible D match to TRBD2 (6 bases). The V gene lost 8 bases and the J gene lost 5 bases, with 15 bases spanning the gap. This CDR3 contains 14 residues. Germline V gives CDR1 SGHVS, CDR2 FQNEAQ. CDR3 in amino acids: CASRLAEGTGELFF. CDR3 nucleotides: TGTGCCAGCCGGTTAGCGGAGGGTACCGGGGAGCTGTTTTTT.